This T cell receptor (beta chain) originates from a study of T cell repertoires in cytomegalovirus infection. Remarks on this clonotype: Its antigen is as yet unknown.

TCRdb independently ran MiXCR on the reads; one entry per CDR3 protein. This sample has some 940,000 distinct CDR3 sequences; around a third occur once, and the top ten carry about an eighth. The source material was cultured CD8+ T cells from PBMCs, sampled from culture after CMV antigen stimulation. The TCR comes from a human donor in good health (CMV status not recorded). Some clones in this sample may be carry-over from other donors' samples.

The CDR3 DNA reads TGTGCCAGCAGCTCCCCCTCCAGCTTGAATTCGACTTTCTTT. Amino acid sequence: CASSSPSSLNSTFF. J is TRBJ1-1 and V is TRBV7-3; D is undetermined. The CDR3 is 14 residues long. V dropped 4 bases and J dropped 12 bases, with 21 bases sitting between them. The V gene's germline CDR1 is SGHTA and CDR2 FQGTGA.